The clone carrying this TCR beta chain was picked up many times. Its antigen is undetermined. Per germline, CDR1 SQVTM and CDR2 ANQGSEA. V lost 4 bases to trimming and J lost 2 bases; unmatched junction nucleotides: 3. The CDR3 covers 14 residues. This sample is part of a study of neurological immune-mediated disorders. Study results and limitations: Expansion of TCR clones was greatest in HTLV-1-associated myelopathy and smallest in multiple sclerosis, where it fell below that of healthy controls. Grouping of repertoires by phylogeny put those of 18 of 34 multiple sclerosis patients into a single related-CDR3 cluster, a possible signature. Private repertoires in all groups were suggested, as expanded clones shared no CDR3 amino acid sequences across subjects.

TCRdb recomputed calls from the 5' RACE reads with MiXCR, one row per CDR3 protein. The profile shows 65,000 to 90,000 distinct CDR3 sequences, approximately 3.4% of them singletons. Material: PBMCs. This TCR was recovered from a woman aged 45-65 years with multiple sclerosis. This chain links TRBV29-1 with TRBJ2-5; 11 bases are a match to TRBD2. This CDR3 is CSVASGRIQETQYF. DNA of the CDR3: TGCAGCGTTGCTAGCGGGAGGATACAAGAGACCCAGTACTTC.